The 8 T cell receptor beta chains below come from one sample, sequenced in a study of cytomegalovirus exposure and HLA in healthy donors listed by TCRdb under 2017. Receptors were amplified or captured by the immunoSEQ multiplex PCR assay. The multiplex PCR relied on a mix of 60 forward primers for TCR Vbeta segments and 13 reverse primers for TCR Jbeta segments. This immuneACCESS table, as held by TCRdb, lists in-frame sequences with V and J called but not all clones. Of the missing ones, under half trace to an unresolved V gene in checked studies; the others have no known cause. For this sample the table gives 130,000 or so clones, of which approximately 76% were detected only once. About 2% of the sample is in the top ten clones. Sequencing input: PBMCs. The receptors here all came from a man between 35 and 55 years old in good health and CMV-seronegative.

The chain is built from TRBV7-2 and TRBJ2-7, with 7 bases matching TRBD2. The V segment lost 1 base and the J segment 3 bases; nucleotides outside the gene matches: 9. The V gene's germline CDR1 is SGHTA and CDR2 FQGNSA. This CDR3 region has 16 residues. CDR3 sequence (DNA): TGTGCCAGCAGCTTAGTGAGAGTTCGGGAGGTCTACGAGCAGTACTTC. The encoded protein is CASSLVRVREVYEQYF. Together with reference TRBV7-2 and TRBJ2-7, the CDR3 gives the full variable domain: GAGVSQSPSNKVTEKGKDVELRCDPISGHTALYWYRQSLGQGLEFLIYFQGNSAPDKSGLPSDRFSAERTGGSVSTLTIQRTQQEDSAVYLCASSLVRVREVYEQYFGPGTRLTVT.

This chain links TRBV7-6 with TRBJ2-5; 8 nucleotides match TRBD2. Germline V lookup: CDR1 SGHVS, CDR2 FNYEAQ. V lost 1 base and J lost 4; bases outside the gene matches: 2. There are 14 residues in the CDR3. The CDR3 nucleotides read TGTGCCAGCAGCTTAGTTCTAGCGGGAGAGACCCAGTACTTC. As protein: CASSLVLAGETQYF.

The CDR3 DNA reads TGTGCCAGCAGTTTATCGGTGTCTAGCGGCACAGATACGCAGTATTTT. Translating gives CASSLSVSSGTDTQYF. The chain combines TRBV27 with TRBJ2-3; D perhaps matches TRBD2 (6 bases). Trimming cost V 0 bases and J 1 base, with 11 bases left between them. Germline CDR1 reads MNHEY; CDR2 reads SMNVEV (reference sequence). The CDR3 runs 16 residues.

This sequence joins TRBV6-4 and TRBJ2-3, with D perhaps TRBD2 (6 bases). The CDR3 spans 15 residues. With 4 bases removed from V and 0 bases from J, the gap between germline ends came to 11 bases. Germline V lookup: CDR1 MRHNA, CDR2 SNTAGT. The CDR3 region is CASSAESGSTDTQYF. CDR3 nucleotides: TGTGCCAGCAGTGCCGAAAGCGGGAGCACAGATACGCAGTATTTT.

The chain is built from TRBV28 and TRBJ2-7; 10 bases are a match to TRBD1. CDR3 size: 14 residues. J gave up 5 bases and V 6 bases, and 7 bases lay outside the gene matches. Germline V gene lookup returns CDR1 MDHEN and CDR2 SYDVKM. This chain's CDR3 is CASSRRQGANEQYF. CDR3 nucleotide sequence: TGTGCCAGCAGCCGCCGACAGGGGGCCAACGAGCAGTACTTC.

CDR3 in DNA: TGTGCCAGCAGCTTAGATTTCGAGCGGGGGCTCAAAGAGCAGTTCTTC. Translation: CASSLDFERGLKEQFF. This chain joins TRBV11-1 and TRBJ2-1, with 8 nucleotides matching TRBD2. Trimming at V came to 1 base and at J to 10 bases, leaving 12 bases not matched to a gene. The CDR3 sequence is 16 residues long. Germline V gene sequence: CDR1 SGHAT, CDR2 FQDESV (reference sequence). Full variable domain (remainder filled in from reference TRBV11-1 and TRBJ2-1): EAEVAQSPRYKITEKSQAVAFWCDPISGHATLYWYRQILGQGPELLVQFQDESVVDDSQLPKDRFSAERLKGVDSTLKIQPAELGDSAMYLCASSLDFERGLKEQFFGPGTRLTVL.

CDR3 bases: TGTGCCAGCAGGCCCGGGACTAGCGTTTACAATGAGCAGTTCTTC. Its protein is CASRPGTSVYNEQFF. The J gene is TRBJ2-1, the V gene TRBV7-9; the match to TRBD2 covers 10 bases. Trimming at V came to 6 bases and at J to 4 bases, leaving 6 bases not matched to a gene. The CDR3 totals 15 residues. Germline V CDR1 and CDR2: SEHNR, FQNEAQ (reference sequence).

The chain carries TRBV29-1 and TRBJ1-5, with D maybe TRBD1 (5 bases). Per the germline V gene, CDR1 is SQVTM and CDR2 is ANQGSEA. The ends were cut back, 4 bases at V and 7 bases at J, with 14 bases in the middle. CDR3 length equals 13 residues. CDR3 amino acids: CSVASGLGQPQHF. CDR3 DNA: TGCAGCGTTGCCTCAGGGTTGGGGCAGCCCCAGCATTTT.